The 3 T cell receptor beta chains given below trace back to one sample, sequenced in a study of identifying expanded T cells in peripheral blood. Clones were sequenced by immunoSEQ multiplex PCR, and TCRdb holds only the in-frame ones, with some missing. The sample gives around 99,000 clones, about nine tenths of which show up once; about 8.6% is in the top ten. The sequenced sample consisted of blood. These receptors all stem from a person aged 18 to 70 in good health.

The rearrangement joins TRBV9 to TRBJ2-5; the D call may be TRBD1 or TRBD2 (5 bases each). The CDR3 is 15 residues long. Germline loops: CDR1 SGDLS, CDR2 YYNGEE. V was clipped by 3 bases and J by 2 bases, with 14 bases between them. As DNA, the CDR3 is TGTGCCAGCAGCGCGCCGGGACGGATACAAGAGACCCAGTACTTC. Amino acids: CASSAPGRIQETQYF.

The V call is TRBV6-1, the J call TRBJ1-5; D not resolved. The CDR3 contains 16 residues. Germline CDR1 MNHNS, CDR2 SASEGT. V was cut by 4 bases and J by 0 bases, with 13 bases left in between. The CDR3 loop reads CASSVALRASNQPQHF. The DNA for the CDR3 is TGTGCCAGCAGTGTAGCCCTTAGGGCTAGCAATCAGCCCCAGCATTTT.

V is TRBV5-6 and J is TRBJ1-5; no clear D gene. This CDR3 has 12 residues. CDR1 is SGHDT, CDR2 YYEEEE, per germline. V was shortened by 5 bases and J by 5 bases, with 8 bases between the two germline ends. CDR3 sequence reads: CASSFSDQPQHF. The CDR3 DNA sequence: TGTGCCAGCAGTTTCAGTGATCAGCCCCAGCATTTT.